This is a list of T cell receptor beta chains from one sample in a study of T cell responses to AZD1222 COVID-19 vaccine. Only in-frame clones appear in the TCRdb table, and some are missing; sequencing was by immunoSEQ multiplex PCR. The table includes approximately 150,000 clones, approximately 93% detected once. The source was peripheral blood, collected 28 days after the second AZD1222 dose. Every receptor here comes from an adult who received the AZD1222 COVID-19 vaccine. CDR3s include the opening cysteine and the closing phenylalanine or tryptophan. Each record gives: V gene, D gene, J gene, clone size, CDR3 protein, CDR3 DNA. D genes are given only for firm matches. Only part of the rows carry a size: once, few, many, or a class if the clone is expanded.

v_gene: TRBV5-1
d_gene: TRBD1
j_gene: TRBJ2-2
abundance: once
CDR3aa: CASSLAGLSGGFGELFF
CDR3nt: TGCGCCAGCAGCTTGGCCGGTTTGTCAGGGGGCTTCGGGGAGCTGTTTTTT

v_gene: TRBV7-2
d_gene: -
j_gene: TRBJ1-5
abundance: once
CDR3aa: CASSPPGGDQPQHF
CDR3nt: TGTGCCAGCAGCCCCCCGGGCGGGGATCAGCCCCAGCATTTT

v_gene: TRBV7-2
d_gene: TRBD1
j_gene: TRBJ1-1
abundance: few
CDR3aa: CASSFGTGVTAFF
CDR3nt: TGTGCCAGCAGCTTCGGGACAGGCGTGACGGCTTTCTTT

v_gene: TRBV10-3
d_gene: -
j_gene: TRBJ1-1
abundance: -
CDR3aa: CAISVQGSRGAEAFF
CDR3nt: TGTGCCATCAGTGTACAGGGTTCTCGGGGGGCTGAAGCTTTCTTT

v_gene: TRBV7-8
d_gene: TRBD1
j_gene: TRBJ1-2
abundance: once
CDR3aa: CASSLGQNYGYTF
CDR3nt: TGTGCCAGCAGCTTGGGACAGAACTATGGCTACACCTTC

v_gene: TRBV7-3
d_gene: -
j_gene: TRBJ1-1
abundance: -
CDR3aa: CASSRAPQGRNTEAFF
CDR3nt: TGTGCCAGCAGCCGAGCGCCACAGGGAAGGAACACTGAAGCTTTCTTT

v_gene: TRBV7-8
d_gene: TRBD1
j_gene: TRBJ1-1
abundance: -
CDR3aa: CASSRRDRVSDTEAFF
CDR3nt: TGTGCCAGCAGCAGACGAGACAGGGTTTCCGACACTGAAGCTTTCTTT

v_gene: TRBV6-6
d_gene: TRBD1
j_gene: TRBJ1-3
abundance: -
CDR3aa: CASSYGTVSGNTIYF
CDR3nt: TGTGCCAGCAGTTATGGGACAGTCTCTGGAAACACCATATATTTT

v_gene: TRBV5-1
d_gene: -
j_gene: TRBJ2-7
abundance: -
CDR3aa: CASSLGLGGTYEQYF
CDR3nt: TGCGCCAGCAGCTTGGGACTCGGGGGAACCTACGAGCAGTACTTC

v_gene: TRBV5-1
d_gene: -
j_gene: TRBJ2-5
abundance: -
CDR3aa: CASSTRGQPYQETQYF
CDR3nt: TGCGCCAGCAGCACCCGAGGACAGCCTTACCAAGAGACCCAGTACTTC

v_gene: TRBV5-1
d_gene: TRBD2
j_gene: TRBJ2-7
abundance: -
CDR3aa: CASSLGGLAGDFYEQYF
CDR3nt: TGCGCCAGCAGCTTGGGGGGGCTAGCGGGAGATTTTTACGAGCAGTACTTC

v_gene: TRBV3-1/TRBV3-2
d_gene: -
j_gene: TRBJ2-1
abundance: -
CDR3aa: CASSQESLVKNEQFF
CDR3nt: TGTGCCAGCAGCCAAGAATCCCTAGTAAAGAATGAGCAGTTCTTC

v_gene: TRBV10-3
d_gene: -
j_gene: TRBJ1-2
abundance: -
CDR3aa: CAISEWGANYGYTF
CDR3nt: TGTGCCATCAGTGAATGGGGGGCGAACTATGGCTACACCTTC

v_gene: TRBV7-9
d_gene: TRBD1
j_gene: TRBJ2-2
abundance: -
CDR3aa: CASSGRTGTGVTGELFF
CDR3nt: TGTGCCAGCAGCGGACGCACCGGGACAGGCGTCACCGGGGAGCTGTTTTTT

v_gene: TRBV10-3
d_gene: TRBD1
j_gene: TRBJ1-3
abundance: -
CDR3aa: CAIRGQGASGNTIYF
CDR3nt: TGTGCCATCAGGGGACAGGGGGCTTCTGGAAACACCATATATTTT

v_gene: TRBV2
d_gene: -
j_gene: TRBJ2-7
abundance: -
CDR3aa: CASSEAGRDILPSYEQYF
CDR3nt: TGTGCCAGCAGTGAAGCGGGGCGGGACATCTTACCCTCCTACGAGCAGTACTTC

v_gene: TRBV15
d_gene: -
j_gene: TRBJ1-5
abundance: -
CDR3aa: CATSRDRGNQPQHF
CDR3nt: TGTGCCACCAGCAGAGATCGGGGCAATCAGCCCCAGCATTTT

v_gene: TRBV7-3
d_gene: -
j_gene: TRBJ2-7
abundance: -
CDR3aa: CASSLPPYELICEQYF
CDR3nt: TGTGCCAGCAGCTTACCCCCCTACGAACTAATATGCGAGCAGTACTTC

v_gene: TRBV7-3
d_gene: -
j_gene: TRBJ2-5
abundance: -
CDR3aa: CASSPTGQQETQYF
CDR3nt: TGTGCCAGCAGCCCAACCGGTCAGCAAGAGACCCAGTACTTC

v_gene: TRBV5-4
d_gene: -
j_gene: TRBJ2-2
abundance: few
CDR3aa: CASSDGTTGSTGELFF
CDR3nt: TGTGCCAGCAGCGATGGGACGACCGGTTCCACCGGGGAGCTGTTTTTT

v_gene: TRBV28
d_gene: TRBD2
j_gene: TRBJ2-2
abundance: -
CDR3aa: CASKRTRNTGELFF
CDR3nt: TGTGCCAGCAAACGGACTAGAAACACCGGGGAGCTGTTTTTT

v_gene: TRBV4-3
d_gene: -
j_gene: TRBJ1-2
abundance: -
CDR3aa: CASSQDPAGSYGYTF
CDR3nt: TGCGCCAGCAGCCAAGACCCAGCCGGATCCTATGGCTACACCTTC

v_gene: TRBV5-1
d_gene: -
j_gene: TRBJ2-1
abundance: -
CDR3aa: CASSAGRTGSSNEQFF
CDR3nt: TGCGCCAGCAGCGCCGGACGGACGGGCAGCTCAAATGAGCAGTTCTTC

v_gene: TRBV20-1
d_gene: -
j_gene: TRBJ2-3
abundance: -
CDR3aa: CSARTDTQYF
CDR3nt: TGCAGTGCTCGTACAGATACGCAGTATTTT

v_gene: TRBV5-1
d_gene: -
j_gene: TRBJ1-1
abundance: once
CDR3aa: CASSFIDRLNTEAFF
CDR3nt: TGCGCCAGCAGCTTTATTGACAGGTTGAACACTGAAGCTTTCTTT

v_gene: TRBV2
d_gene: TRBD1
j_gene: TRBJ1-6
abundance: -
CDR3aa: CASSKQGQGNSPLHF
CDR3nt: TGTGCCAGCAGCAAACAGGGGCAAGGAAATTCACCCCTCCACTTT

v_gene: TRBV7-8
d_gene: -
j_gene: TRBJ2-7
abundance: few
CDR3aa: CASSSDRPTYEQYF
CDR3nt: TGTGCCAGCAGCTCCGACAGGCCCACCTACGAGCAGTACTTC

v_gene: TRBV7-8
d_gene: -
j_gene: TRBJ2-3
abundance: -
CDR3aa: CASSLAPTPADTQYF
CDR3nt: TGTGCCAGCAGCTTAGCACCAACCCCCGCGGATACGCAGTATTTT

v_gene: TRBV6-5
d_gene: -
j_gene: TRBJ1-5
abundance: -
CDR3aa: CASSSLTGGQPQHF
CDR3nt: TGTGCCAGCAGTTCCCTGACAGGTGGTCAGCCCCAGCATTTT

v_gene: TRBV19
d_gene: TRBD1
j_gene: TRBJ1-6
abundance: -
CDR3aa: CASSHGTAPLTLHF
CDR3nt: TGTGCCAGTAGTCACGGGACAGCGCCTCTAACCCTCCACTTT

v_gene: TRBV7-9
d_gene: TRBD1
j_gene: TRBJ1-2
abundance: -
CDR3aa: CASSQPGQFVYGYTF
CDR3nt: TGTGCCAGCAGCCAACCGGGACAGTTCGTCTATGGCTACACCTTC

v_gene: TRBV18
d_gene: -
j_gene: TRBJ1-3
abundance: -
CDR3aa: CASSPSNSGNTIYF
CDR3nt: TGTGCCAGCTCACCATCCAACTCTGGAAACACCATATATTTT

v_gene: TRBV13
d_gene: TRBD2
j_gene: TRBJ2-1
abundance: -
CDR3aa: CASSLAGGPYYNEQFF
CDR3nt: TGTGCCAGCAGCTTAGCGGGGGGGCCGTACTACAATGAGCAGTTCTTC

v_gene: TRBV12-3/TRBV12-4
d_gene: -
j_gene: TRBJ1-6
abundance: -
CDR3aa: CASSNSANSPLHF
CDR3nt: TGTGCCAGCAGTAATAGCGCTAATTCACCCCTCCACTTT

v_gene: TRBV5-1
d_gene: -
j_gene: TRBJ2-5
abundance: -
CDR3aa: CASSPAYGQETQYF
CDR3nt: TGCGCCAGCAGCCCGGCCTATGGCCAAGAGACCCAGTACTTC

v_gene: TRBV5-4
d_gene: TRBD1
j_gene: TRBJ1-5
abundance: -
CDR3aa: CASSLSGGQPQHF
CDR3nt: TGTGCCAGCAGCTTGTCAGGGGGCCAGCCCCAGCATTTT

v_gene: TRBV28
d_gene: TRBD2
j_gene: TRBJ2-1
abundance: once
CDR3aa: CATLRGGGTQAYNEQFF
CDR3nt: TGTGCCACCCTCCGGGGGGGCGGGACTCAAGCCTACAATGAGCAGTTCTTC

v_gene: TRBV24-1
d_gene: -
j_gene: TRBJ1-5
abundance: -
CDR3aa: CATSVRGNQPQHF
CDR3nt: TGTGCCACCAGTGTCCGAGGCAATCAGCCCCAGCATTTT

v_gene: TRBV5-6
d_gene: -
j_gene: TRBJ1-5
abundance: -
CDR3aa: CASSLWDSNQPQHF
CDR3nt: TGTGCCAGCAGCTTGTGGGACAGCAATCAGCCCCAGCATTTT

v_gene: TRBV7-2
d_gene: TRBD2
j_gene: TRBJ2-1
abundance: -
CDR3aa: CASSSGLAGGNEQFF
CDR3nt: TGTGCCAGCAGCTCGGGGCTAGCGGGGGGCAATGAGCAGTTCTTC

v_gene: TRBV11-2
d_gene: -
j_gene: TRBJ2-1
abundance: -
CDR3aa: CASSRLARATEQFF
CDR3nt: TGTGCCAGCAGCCGCCTGGCCCGGGCGACTGAGCAGTTCTTC

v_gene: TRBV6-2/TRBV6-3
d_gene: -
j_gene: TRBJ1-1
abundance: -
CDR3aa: CASSYAGADTEAFF
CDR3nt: TGTGCCAGCAGTTACGCGGGGGCGGACACTGAAGCTTTCTTT

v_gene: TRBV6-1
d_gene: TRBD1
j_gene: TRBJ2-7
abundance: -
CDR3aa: CASSEIRDRLTYEQYF
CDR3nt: TGTGCCAGCAGTGAAATTCGGGACAGGCTCACCTACGAGCAGTACTTC

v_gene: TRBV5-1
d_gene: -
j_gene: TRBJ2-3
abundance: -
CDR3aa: CASSLNRLSLQTSTDTQYF
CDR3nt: TGCGCCAGCAGCTTAAATAGGCTATCTTTGCAGACTAGCACAGATACGCAGTATTTT

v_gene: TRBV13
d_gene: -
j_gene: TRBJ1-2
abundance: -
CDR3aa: CASSTYYGYTF
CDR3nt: TGTGCCAGCAGCACCTACTATGGCTACACCTTC

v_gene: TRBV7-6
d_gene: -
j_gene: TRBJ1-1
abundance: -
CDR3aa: CASSLEGSLNTEAFF
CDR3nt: TGTGCCAGCAGCTTAGAGGGTTCTCTGAACACTGAAGCTTTCTTT

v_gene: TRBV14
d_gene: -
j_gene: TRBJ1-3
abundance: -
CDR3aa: CASSPPPGVSGNTIYF
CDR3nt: TGTGCCAGCAGCCCACCCCCAGGGGTCAGTGGAAACACCATATATTTT

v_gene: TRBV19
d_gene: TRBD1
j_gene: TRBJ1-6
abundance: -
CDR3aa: CASSIGAGGGSPLHF
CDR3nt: TGTGCCAGTAGTATCGGAGCAGGGGGCGGTTCACCCCTCCACTTT

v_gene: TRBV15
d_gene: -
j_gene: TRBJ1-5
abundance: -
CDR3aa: CATSPPQAAYQPQHF
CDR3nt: TGTGCCACCAGCCCCCCGCAGGCCGCCTATCAGCCCCAGCATTTT

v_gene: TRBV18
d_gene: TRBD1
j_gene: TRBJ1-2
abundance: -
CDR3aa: CASSPAGGFEGYTF
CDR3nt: TGTGCCAGCTCACCGGCAGGGGGTTTTGAAGGCTACACCTTC

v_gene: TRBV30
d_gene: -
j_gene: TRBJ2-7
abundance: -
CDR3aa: CAWRDCTRDYEQYF
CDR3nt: TGTGCCTGGAGAGACTGTACTCGGGACTACGAGCAGTACTTC

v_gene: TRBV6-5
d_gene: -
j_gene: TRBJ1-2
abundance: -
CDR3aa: CASSQTVNYGYTF
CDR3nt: TGTGCCAGCAGCCAGACAGTGAACTATGGCTACACCTTC

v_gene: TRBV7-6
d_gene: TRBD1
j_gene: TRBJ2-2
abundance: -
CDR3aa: CASSQWTGGRTGELFF
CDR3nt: TGTGCCAGCAGCCAATGGACAGGGGGCAGGACCGGGGAGCTGTTTTTT